The next 4 T cell receptor beta chains were all read from a single sample in a study of CD8+ T cells in alopecia areata listed by TCRdb under 2018. Libraries came from the immunoSEQ multiplex PCR assay. For TCR sequencing, RNA was extracted from every sample and reverse transcribed into cDNA to serve as template. TCRdb carries this immuneACCESS record with in-frame sequences only. Its versions omit some clonotypes, under half of them owing to an unresolved V gene in the studies checked, with the rest unexplained. This sample lists around 120,000 clones; 61% were detected once. Together, the top ten hold around 5.7% of the sample. In the paper's terms, the time point label means: less than five weeks on oral tofacitinib. What this sample's treatment or condition label stands for: oral pan-JAK inhibitor, 5-10 mg twice daily. Sequenced here: CD4+ T cells sorted from blood, sampled at week 4, from a patient treated with tofacitinib. All receptors come from a human donor with alopecia areata.

This chain connects TRBV10-3 to TRBJ1-5, with a weak D call TRBD1 (6 bases). This CDR3 is built from 15 residues. Germline V gene data show CDR1 as ENHRY and CDR2 as SYGVKD. With 3 bases removed from V and 1 base from J, the gap between germline ends came to 10 bases. CDR3 coding DNA: TGTGCCATCAGTGAATCAGGGGCGAGCAATCAGCCCCAGCATTTT. Amino acids: CAISESGASNQPQHF.

This rearrangement joins TRBV7-2 to TRBJ2-1; possibly TRBD1 or TRBD2 for D (6 bases each). Between the trimmed V and J ends, which lost 1 base and 1 base, there was a span of 11 bases. There are 16 residues in the CDR3. Germline values: CDR1 SGHTA, CDR2 FQGNSA. In DNA form, the CDR3 reads TGTGCCAGCAGCTTAGATGGGGGGCTGTCCTACAATGAGCAGTTCTTC. Protein product: CASSLDGGLSYNEQFF. The full variable domain, rest sourced from reference TRBV7-2 and TRBJ2-1, is GAGVSQSPSNKVTEKGKDVELRCDPISGHTALYWYRQSLGQGLEFLIYFQGNSAPDKSGLPSDRFSAERTGGSVSTLTIQRTQQEDSAVYLCASSLDGGLSYNEQFFGPGTRLTVL.

The V and J genes are TRBV5-4 and TRBJ2-5; the D is unclear. The CDR3 is made up of 14 amino acids. Germline V gives CDR1 SGHNT, CDR2 YYREEE (reference sequence). Between the trimmed V and J ends, which lost 4 bases and 4 bases, there was a span of 14 bases. CDR3 amino acids: CASSPPGPRETQYF. The CDR3 nucleotides read TGTGCCAGCAGCCCACCAGGACCCCGAGAGACCCAGTACTTC. Full variable domain (missing parts from reference TRBV5-4 and TRBJ2-5): ETGVTQSPTHLIKTRGQQVTLRCSSQSGHNTVSWYQQALGQGPQFIFQYYREEENGRGNFPPRFSGLQFPNYSSELNVNALELDDSALYLCASSPPGPRETQYFGPGTRLLVL.

The chain has TRBV29-1 and TRBJ1-4, with unresolved D. Looked up from germline, CDR1 is SQVTM and CDR2 is ANQGSEA. Trimming shortened V by 0 bases and J by 8 bases, and 4 bases separated the two germline ends. The CDR3 is 11 amino acids. In DNA form, the CDR3 reads TGCAGCGTTGAAGAGGGGGAAAAACTGTTTTTT. This codes for CSVEEGEKLFF.